These T cell receptor beta chains were read from a single sample in a study of cytomegalovirus exposure and HLA in healthy donors. Data came from immunoSEQ multiplex PCR; TCRdb stores just in-frame clones and leaves some out. The table includes 130,000 to 150,000 clones, around 77% detected once. Sequencing used PBMCs. The receptors come from a man aged 25-45 years in good health and CMV-seronegative. The CDR3 runs from the conserved cysteine through the conserved F or W. D genes are given only for firm matches. Clone size appears in some rows only: once, few, many, or a class for an expanded clone.

NA 14 NA TRBJ2-3 TRBV15 TGTGCCACCAGCTCCCAGGACTCCACAGATACGCAGTATTTT CATSSQDSTDTQYF
NA 19 TRBD2 TRBJ2-1 TRBV5-4 TGTGCCAGCAGCTTGGCCGGGGCGGGGGGCCGAACGGGGGGCAATGAGCAGTTCTTC CASSLAGAGGRTGGNEQFF
NA 15 TRBD1 TRBJ2-5 TRBV5-1 TGCGCCAGCAGAGAGAGACAGGGGTATCAAGAGACCCAGTACTTC CASRERQGYQETQYF
few 14 TRBD2 TRBJ2-2 TRBV7-2 TGTGCCAGCAGCCCAAGCGGGGTTACCGGGGAGCTGTTTTTT CASSPSGVTGELFF
NA 15 TRBD2 TRBJ2-7 TRBV19 TGTGCCAGTAGTATACTAGCGGGGTCCTCCTACGAGCAGTACTTC CASSILAGSSYEQYF
NA 14 TRBD1 TRBJ1-1 TRBV6-5 TGTGCCAGCAGTTTTCGGACAGGGGCGACTGAAGCTTTCTTT CASSFRTGATEAFF
NA 14 TRBD1 TRBJ1-6 TRBV6-4 TGTGCCAGCAGTGACTCGACAGGGGGTTCACCCCTCCACTTT CASSDSTGGSPLHF
NA 14 NA TRBJ2-4 TRBV7-2 TGTGCCAGCAGCTTACGGGGGTCGACAACCAGTCAGTACTTC CASSLRGSTTSQYF
NA 16 TRBD1 TRBJ2-2 TRBV2 TGTGCCAGCAGTGAATTGGGACAGAGGAACACCGGGGAGCTGTTTTTT CASSELGQRNTGELFF
NA 16 TRBD2 TRBJ2-1 TRBV25-1 TGTGCCAGCAGTGATGAACACGGGGGGGACTACAATGAGCAGTTCTTC CASSDEHGGDYNEQFF
NA 15 TRBD2 TRBJ2-1 TRBV10-3 TGTGCCATCAGTCCCACTAGCGGGAGTCAAAATGAGCAGTTCTTC CAISPTSGSQNEQFF
NA 13 NA TRBJ2-1 TRBV2 TGTGCCAGCACGCTACCCTCCTACAATGAGCAGTTCTTC CASTLPSYNEQFF
NA 14 TRBD2 TRBJ2-3 TRBV2 TGTGCCAGCAGGGGACTAGCGGGGACAGATACGCAGTATTTT CASRGLAGTDTQYF
few 13 NA TRBJ1-1 TRBV7-9 TGTGCCAGCAGCATACAGGGAAACACTGAAGCTTTCTTT CASSIQGNTEAFF
NA 14 NA TRBJ2-3 TRBV10-3 TGTGCCATCAGTGAGTCGAGGTTGGGAGATACGCAGTATTTT CAISESRLGDTQYF
NA 16 NA TRBJ2-1 TRBV6-6 TGTGCCAGCAGTACCCTGGACTGGAGCTCCTACAATGAGCAGTTCTTC CASSTLDWSSYNEQFF
few 16 NA TRBJ1-1 TRBV5-1 TGCGCCAGCAGCTTGGTTGTGACAGGCCCGGGTACTGAAGCTTTCTTT CASSLVVTGPGTEAFF
NA 16 NA TRBJ2-7 TRBV18 TGTGCCAGCTCACCACCAGTCGCGAATGGATCGGGCGAGCAGTACTTC CASSPPVANGSGEQYF
NA 14 NA TRBJ1-6 TRBV28 TGTGCCAGCACAATCCGGTCCTATAATTCACCCCTCCACTTT CASTIRSYNSPLHF
NA 15 NA TRBJ2-1 TRBV6-5 TGTGCCAGCAGTTACCGAGGTCCCAACAACAATGAGCAGTTCTTC CASSYRGPNNNEQFF
NA 11 NA TRBJ1-1 TRBV6-5 TGTGCCAGCGGTTCGGACAGAGGAGGTTTCTTT CASGSDRGGFF
NA 14 NA TRBJ2-1 TRBV25-1 TGTGCCAGCAAGGGGGGGAGCTCCTACAATGAGCAGTTCTTC CASKGGSSYNEQFF
NA 13 TRBD1 TRBJ1-2 TRBV5-4 TGTGCCAGCAGCGCGGAGGGGGCAGATGGCTACACCTTC CASSAEGADGYTF
once 13 NA TRBJ1-2 TRBV5-1 TGCGCCAGCAGCTCGGACAGCGATTATGGCTACACCTTC CASSSDSDYGYTF
NA 15 TRBD2 TRBJ2-1 TRBV5-1 TGCGCCAGCTGGGCGGGGACTAGCGGGATACGGGAGCAGTTCTTC CASWAGTSGIREQFF
NA 13 TRBD1 TRBJ2-7 TRBV19 TGTGCCAGTAGCCGGGACAGGTTTCGCGAGCAGTACTTC CASSRDRFREQYF
once 18 TRBD2 TRBJ2-1 TRBV10-2 TGCGCCAGCAGTGAGCCAGACACTAGGGTAGCGGGTCTTAATGAGCAGTTCTTC CASSEPDTRVAGLNEQFF
NA 13 NA TRBJ2-3 TRBV5-1 TGCGCCAGCAGCTTGGCCCCAACAGGGACGCAGTATTTT CASSLAPTGTQYF
NA 16 TRBD1 TRBJ2-2 TRBV25-1 TGTGCCAGCAGTGAGTGGACAGGGAAGGGCACCGGGGAGCTGTTTTTT CASSEWTGKGTGELFF
few 14 NA TRBJ1-1 TRBV19 TGTGCCAGTAGTACAGCCACGGCGGGGCCTGAAGCTTTCTTT CASSTATAGPEAFF
NA 17 NA TRBJ1-1 TRBV28 TGTGCCAGCAGTTTCCCTAGCGACCGATACATGAACACTGAAGCTTTCTTT CASSFPSDRYMNTEAFF
NA 12 NA TRBJ1-1 TRBV7-6 TGTGCCAGCGACAAAACGGGAGATGAAGCTTTCTTT CASDKTGDEAFF
NA 15 NA TRBJ2-2 TRBV18 TGTGCCAGCTCACCGACAGGCCCGAACACCGGGGAGCTGTTTTTT CASSPTGPNTGELFF
few 17 TRBD2 TRBJ2-2 TRBV5-8 TGTGCCAGCAGCCCCCAAGGAGACGGGGGGTTCACCGGGGAGCTGTTTTTT CASSPQGDGGFTGELFF
NA 14 NA TRBJ2-1 TRBV5-4 TGTGCCAGCAGCTTGGGGCTAGTGAGGAATGAGCAGTTCTTC CASSLGLVRNEQFF
NA 14 NA TRBJ1-5 TRBV28 TGTGCCAGCATACCAGATTATAGCAATCAGCCCCAGCATTTT CASIPDYSNQPQHF
NA 17 NA TRBJ1-5 TRBV27 TGTGCCAGCAATACAAACCACCAGCTCTGGGGGGGTCAGCCCCAGAATTTT CASNTNHQLWGGQPQNF
NA 16 NA TRBJ2-1 TRBV5-4 TGTGCCAGCAGCTTGGCCTTTAGCGGAAGAGCCAATGAGCAGTTCTTC CASSLAFSGRANEQFF
NA 12 NA TRBJ1-2 TRBV19 TGTGCCAGTAGTGTCCAGGGTGGTGGCTACACCTTC CASSVQGGGYTF
NA 13 NA TRBJ1-6 TRBV2 TGTGCCAGCAAAACCTCCTATAATTCACCCCTCAACTTT CASKTSYNSPLNF